This T cell receptor (beta chain) was found in a study of technical replicates of blood from a few donors. CDR1 and CDR2 (germline): SGHKS, YYEKEE (reference sequence). V was shortened by 0 bases and J by 7 bases, with 11 bases between the two germline ends. This CDR3 has 15 amino acids. The method was immunoSEQ multiplex PCR; TCRdb's version includes in-frame clones alone and lacks a portion of them. The sample carries about 60,000 clones, around 85% recorded once. This chain links TRBV5-5 with TRBJ1-6; D is unclear. Sequencing was performed on PBMCs. This clonotype originated in a human donor in good health. Some clones in this sample may be carry-over from other donors' samples. CDR3 sequence: CASSLVGQKNSPLHF. The CDR3 DNA reads as TGTGCCAGCAGCTTGGTTGGGCAGAAGAATTCACCCCTCCACTTT.